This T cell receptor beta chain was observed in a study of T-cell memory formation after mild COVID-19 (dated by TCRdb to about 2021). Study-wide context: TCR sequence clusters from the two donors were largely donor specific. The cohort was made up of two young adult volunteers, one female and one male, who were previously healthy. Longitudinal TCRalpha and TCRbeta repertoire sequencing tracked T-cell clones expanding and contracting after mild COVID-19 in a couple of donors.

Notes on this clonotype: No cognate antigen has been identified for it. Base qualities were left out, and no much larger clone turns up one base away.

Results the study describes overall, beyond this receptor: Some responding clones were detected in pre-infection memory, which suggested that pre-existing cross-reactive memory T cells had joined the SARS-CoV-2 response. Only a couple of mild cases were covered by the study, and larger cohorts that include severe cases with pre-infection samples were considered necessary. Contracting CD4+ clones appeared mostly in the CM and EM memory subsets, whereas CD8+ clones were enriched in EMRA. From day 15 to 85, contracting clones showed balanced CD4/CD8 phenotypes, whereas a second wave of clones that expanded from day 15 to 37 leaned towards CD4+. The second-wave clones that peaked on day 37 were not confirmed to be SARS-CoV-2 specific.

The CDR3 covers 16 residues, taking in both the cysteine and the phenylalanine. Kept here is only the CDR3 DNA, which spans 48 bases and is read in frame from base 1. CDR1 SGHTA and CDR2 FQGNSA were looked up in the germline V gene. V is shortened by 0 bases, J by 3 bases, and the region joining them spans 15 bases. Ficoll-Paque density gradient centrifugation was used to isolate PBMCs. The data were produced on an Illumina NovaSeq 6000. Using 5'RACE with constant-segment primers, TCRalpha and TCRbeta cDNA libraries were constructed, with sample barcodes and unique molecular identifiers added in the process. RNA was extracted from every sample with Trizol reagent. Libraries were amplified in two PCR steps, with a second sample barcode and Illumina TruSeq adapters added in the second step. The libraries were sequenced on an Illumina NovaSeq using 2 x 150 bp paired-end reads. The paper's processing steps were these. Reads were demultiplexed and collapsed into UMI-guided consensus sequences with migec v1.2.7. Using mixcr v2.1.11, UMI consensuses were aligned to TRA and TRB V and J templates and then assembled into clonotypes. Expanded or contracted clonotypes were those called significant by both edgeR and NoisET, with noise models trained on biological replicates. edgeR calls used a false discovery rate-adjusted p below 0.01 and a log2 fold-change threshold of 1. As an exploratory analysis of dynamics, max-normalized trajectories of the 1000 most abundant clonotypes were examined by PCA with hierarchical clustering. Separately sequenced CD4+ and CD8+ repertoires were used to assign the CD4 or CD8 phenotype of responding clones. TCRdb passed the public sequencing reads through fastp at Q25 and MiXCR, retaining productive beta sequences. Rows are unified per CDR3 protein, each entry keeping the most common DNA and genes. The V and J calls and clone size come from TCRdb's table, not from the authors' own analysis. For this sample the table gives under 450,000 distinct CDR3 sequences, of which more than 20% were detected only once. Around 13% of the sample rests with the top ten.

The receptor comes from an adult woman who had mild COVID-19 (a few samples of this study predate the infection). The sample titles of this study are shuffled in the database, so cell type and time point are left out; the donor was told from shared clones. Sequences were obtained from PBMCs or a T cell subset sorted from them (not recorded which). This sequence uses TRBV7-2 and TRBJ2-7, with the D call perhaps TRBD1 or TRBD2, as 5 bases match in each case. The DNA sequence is TGTGCCAGCAGCTTAGCAGTCGGGGCTAGGGGCTACGAGCAGTACTTC. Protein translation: CASSLAVGARGYEQYF.